This T cell receptor (beta chain) was sequenced in a study of cytomegalovirus exposure and HLA in healthy donors. Broader study findings: The study assumed roughly uniform donor sequencing depth for presence/absence analyses.

As regards this clone: Its cognate antigen is unknown.

The PCR was carried out with 60 Vbeta primers and 13 Jbeta primers. Generated by immunoSEQ multiplex PCR, the TCRdb table keeps only in-frame clones and is missing some. The table records 90,000 to 150,000 clones, roughly 80% of them present only once. The CDR3 is made up of 15 amino acids. The germline gives CDR1 MNHNS, CDR2 SASEGT. J gave up 9 bases and V 5 bases, and 10 bases lay outside the gene matches. Material for sequencing was PBMCs. This receptor was obtained from a man between 50 and 59 years old in good health and CMV-seropositive. V gene TRBV6-1 combines with J gene TRBJ1-6; TRBD1 matches at 7 bases. DNA of the CDR3: TGTGCCAGCAGTCGGATAGGGACAGAAGCTTCACCCCTCCACTTT. It translates to CASSRIGTEASPLHF.